This TCR beta chain derives from a study of blood T cells in healthy people across ages. A second PCR, run for about 6 to 11 cycles, used a sample-barcoded 5' primer plus a J-beta primer mix. MiXCR was run by TCRdb on the 5' RACE reads, yielding one entry per CDR3 protein. The sample includes 650,000 to 900,000 distinct CDR3 sequences, around 62% of them seen just once. In germline, CDR1 is SGDLS, CDR2 YYNGEE. Trimming took 3 bases from V and 7 from J, leaving 13 bases between them. The CDR3 is 13 amino acids. This clonotype was counted between two and nine times. The V and J genes are TRBV9 and TRBJ1-1; D call uncertain. The source material was blood. The receptor's source is a man aged 25-45 years in good health. The CDR3 nucleotides are TGTGCCAGCAGCGAGCTACCGGGTCTTGAAGCTTTCTTT. Its protein is CASSELPGLEAFF.